This TCR beta chain was found in a study of cytomegalovirus exposure and HLA in healthy donors. Sequencing used immunoSEQ multiplex PCR; TCRdb keeps in-frame clones, though not all of them. The sample yields tens of thousands of clones, 85% to 95% seen once. The V gene lost 2 bases and the J gene lost 8 bases, with 7 bases spanning the gap. The germline V gene encodes CDR1 SNHLY and CDR2 FYNNEI. The CDR3 totals 12 residues. The TCR sequence derives from a man aged 18 to 29 in good health and CMV-seronegative. Sequences were obtained from PBMCs. The chain employs TRBV2 and TRBJ1-3; D possibly corresponds to TRBD1 (5 bases). CDR3 sequence reads: CASSEPGDTIYF. For the CDR3, the DNA is TGTGCCAGCAGTGAACCGGGGGACACCATATATTTT.